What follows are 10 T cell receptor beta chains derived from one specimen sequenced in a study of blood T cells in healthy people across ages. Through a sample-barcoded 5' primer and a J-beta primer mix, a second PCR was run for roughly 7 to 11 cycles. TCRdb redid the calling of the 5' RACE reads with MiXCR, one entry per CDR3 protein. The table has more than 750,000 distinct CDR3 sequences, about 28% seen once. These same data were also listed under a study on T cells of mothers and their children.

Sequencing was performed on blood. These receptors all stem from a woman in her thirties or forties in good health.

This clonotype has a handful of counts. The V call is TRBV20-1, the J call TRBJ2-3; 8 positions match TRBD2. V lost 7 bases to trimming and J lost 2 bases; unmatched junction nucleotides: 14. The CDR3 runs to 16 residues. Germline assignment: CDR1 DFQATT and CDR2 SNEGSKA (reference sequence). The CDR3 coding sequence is TGCAGTGTCCCAGGGACTAGTTCGGACAACACAGATACGCAGTATTTT. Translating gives CSVPGTSSDNTDTQYF.

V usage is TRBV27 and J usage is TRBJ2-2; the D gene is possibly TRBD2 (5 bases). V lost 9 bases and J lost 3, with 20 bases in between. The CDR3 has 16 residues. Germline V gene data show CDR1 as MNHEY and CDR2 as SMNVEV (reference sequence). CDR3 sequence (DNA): TGTGCCAGTAAGGACTCTGGGTGTACGGACACCGGGGAGCTGTTTTTT. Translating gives CASKDSGCTDTGELFF.

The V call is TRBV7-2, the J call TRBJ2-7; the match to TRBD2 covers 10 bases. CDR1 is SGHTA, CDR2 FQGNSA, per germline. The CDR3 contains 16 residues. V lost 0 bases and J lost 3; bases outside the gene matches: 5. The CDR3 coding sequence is TGTGCCAGCAGCTTAGCGGAGCGGGGGGGCCTCTACGAGCAGTACTTC. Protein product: CASSLAERGGLYEQYF.

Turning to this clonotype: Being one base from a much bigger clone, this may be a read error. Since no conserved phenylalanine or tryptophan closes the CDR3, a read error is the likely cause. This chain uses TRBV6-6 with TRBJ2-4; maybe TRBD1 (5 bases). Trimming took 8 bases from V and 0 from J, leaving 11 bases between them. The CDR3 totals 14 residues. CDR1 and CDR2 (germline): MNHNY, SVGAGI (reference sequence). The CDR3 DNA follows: TGTGCCAGCCTCGACAGCCTAGCCAAAAACATTCAGTACTGC. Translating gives CASLDSLAKNIQYC.

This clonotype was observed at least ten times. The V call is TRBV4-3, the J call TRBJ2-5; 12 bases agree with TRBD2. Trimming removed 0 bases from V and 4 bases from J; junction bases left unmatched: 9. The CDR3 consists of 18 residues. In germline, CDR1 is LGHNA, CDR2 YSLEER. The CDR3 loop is CASSQEGPSGGAGETQYF. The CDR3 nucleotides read TGCGCCAGCAGCCAAGAAGGTCCTAGCGGGGGGGCGGGAGAGACCCAGTACTTC.

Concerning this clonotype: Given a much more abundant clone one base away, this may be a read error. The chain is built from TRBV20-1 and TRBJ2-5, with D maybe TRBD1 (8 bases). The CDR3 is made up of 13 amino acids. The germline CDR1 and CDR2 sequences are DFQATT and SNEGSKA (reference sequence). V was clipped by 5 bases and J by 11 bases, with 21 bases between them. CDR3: CSAFGQGGNEQYF. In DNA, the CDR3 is TGCAGTGCTTTCGGACAGGGAGGGAATGAGCAGTACTTC.

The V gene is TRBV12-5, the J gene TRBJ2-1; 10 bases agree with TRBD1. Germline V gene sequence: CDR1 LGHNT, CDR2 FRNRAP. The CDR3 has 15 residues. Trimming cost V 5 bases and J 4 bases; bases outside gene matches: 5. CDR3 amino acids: CASGGGGQGYNEQFF. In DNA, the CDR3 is TGTGCTAGTGGTGGGGGGGGACAGGGGTACAATGAGCAGTTCTTC.

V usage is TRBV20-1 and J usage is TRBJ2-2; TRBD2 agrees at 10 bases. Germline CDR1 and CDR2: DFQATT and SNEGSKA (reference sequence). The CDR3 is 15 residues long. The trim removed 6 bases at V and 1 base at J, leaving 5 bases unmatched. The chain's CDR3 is CSAQLAGRNTGELFF. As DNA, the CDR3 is TGCAGTGCCCAACTAGCGGGGAGGAACACCGGGGAGCTGTTTTTT.

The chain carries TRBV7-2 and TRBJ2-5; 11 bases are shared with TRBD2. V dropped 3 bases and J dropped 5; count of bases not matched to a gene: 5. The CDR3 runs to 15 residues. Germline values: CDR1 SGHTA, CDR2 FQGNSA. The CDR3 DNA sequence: TGTGCCAGCAGCTTGCATAGCGGGGGGGCGGAGACCCAGTACTTC. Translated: CASSLHSGGAETQYF.

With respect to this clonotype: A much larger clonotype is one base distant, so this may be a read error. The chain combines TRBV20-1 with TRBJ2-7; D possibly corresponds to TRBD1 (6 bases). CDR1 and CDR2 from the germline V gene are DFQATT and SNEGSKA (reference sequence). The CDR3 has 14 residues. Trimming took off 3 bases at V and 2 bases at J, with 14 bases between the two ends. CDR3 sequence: CSASPVQGTYEQYF. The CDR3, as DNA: TGCAGTGCTAGCCCTGTCCAGGGGACCTACGAGCAGTACTTC.